Listed here are 3 T cell receptor beta chains from one sample, sequenced in a study of blood T cell repertoires in COVID-19. Here immunoSEQ multiplex PCR was the method, and the copy in TCRdb shows in-frame clones only, minus some. The sample comprises roughly 210,000 clones, around 87% of which are singletons, and more than 7% rests with the top ten. The sample taken for sequencing was PBMCs or T cells enriched from blood (not recorded which). Every receptor here comes from a man aged 25 to 40 in a cohort exposed to, infected with or recovered from COVID-19 (not recorded which).

This chain uses TRBV9 with TRBJ1-4; 8 bases fit TRBD1. There are 15 residues in the CDR3. J gave up 8 bases and V 1 base, and 7 bases lay outside the gene matches. The germline CDR1 and CDR2 sequences are SGDLS and YYNGEE. DNA of the CDR3: TGTGCCAGCAGCGTAAGACAGGGGTGGGACGAAAAACTGTTTTTT. Amino acid sequence: CASSVRQGWDEKLFF.

This chain uses TRBV7-9 with TRBJ2-5, with D maybe TRBD1 (6 bases). This CDR3 region has 13 residues. The germline gives CDR1 SEHNR, CDR2 FQNEAQ (reference sequence). V lost 1 base and J lost 5, with 8 bases in between. The CDR3 protein is CASSLDRAETQYF. CDR3 nucleotides: TGTGCCAGCAGCTTAGACAGGGCCGAGACCCAGTACTTC.

The V gene is TRBV24-1, the J gene TRBJ2-1; TRBD2 matches 7 bases. The J segment lost 3 bases and the V segment lost 3 bases, leaving 4 bases of the junction unmatched. There are 15 residues in the CDR3. The germline gives CDR1 KGHDR, CDR2 SFDVKD. Here the CDR3 DNA reads TGTGCCACCAGTGATCCGCTAGCGGTCTACAATGAGCAGTTCTTC. As protein: CATSDPLAVYNEQFF.